Included here is one T cell receptor (beta chain) sequence, with context. These data come from a study of blood T cell repertoires in COVID-19. Study summary: Sites across the United States, Italy and Spain contributed samples from acute and convalescent COVID-19.

CDR1 and CDR2 (germline): SGHTA, FQGNSA. CDR3 size: 13 residues. The V end was cut by 5 bases, the J end by 4 bases, with 11 bases between. Using immunoSEQ multiplex PCR, the repertoire was profiled, and TCRdb retains in-frame clones only, with some absent. The sample has roughly 100,000 clones, roughly 86% seen once. The sequencing input was peripheral blood. This sequence was found in a man aged 50 or older with active or convalescent COVID-19. The rearrangement uses TRBV7-2 and TRBJ2-5, with TRBD2 as a possible D gene (6 bases). CDR3 in DNA: TGTGCCAGCAGCCCGGGGGTCACAGAGACCCAGTACTTC. Its protein is CASSPGVTETQYF.